Sequencing of this TCR beta chain was carried out in a study of blood T cell repertoires in COVID-19. About the research overall: Acute-phase and convalescent COVID-19 samples originated in the United States, Italy and Spain. T cells, B-cell-depleted T cells, or PBMCs provided the cDNA or gDNA that served as material.

How the authors handled the data: It was from reference gene primer amplification that nucleated cell counts were estimated. Generated by immunoSEQ multiplex PCR, the TCRdb table keeps only in-frame clones and is missing some. V and J calls and clone size are given by that table; D and trimming were obtained from the DNA. This sample has approximately 350,000 clones, with under 85% found just once. The V segment lost 1 base and the J segment 2 bases; nucleotides outside the gene matches: 13. This CDR3 spans 18 amino acids. Germline CDR1 and CDR2: SGHRS and YFSETQ. Participant reports of clinical history set cohort assignment.

The chain carries TRBV5-1 and TRBJ2-7, with 9 bases lining up with TRBD2. Sample: PBMCs or T cells enriched from blood (not recorded which). The TCR was taken from a woman aged 50 to 60 who had recovered from COVID-19. The CDR3 DNA reads TGCGCCAGCAGCTTGCTAGTAGCGGGGGACTCGAGTCCCTACGAGCAGTACTTC. Amino acids: CASSLLVAGDSSPYEQYF.